These T cell receptor beta chains were read from a single sample in a study of control samples from healthy donors and cancer patients. The data were produced by immunoSEQ multiplex PCR, yet TCRdb's version contains in-frame clones alone and is incomplete. The sample includes 100,000 to 150,000 clones, approximately 87% of them seen just once. Sequenced input: blood. These TCRs come from a man aged 30-40 years in good health. CDR3s include the opening cysteine and the closing phenylalanine or tryptophan. D genes are given only for firm matches. The size of a clone is reported for some rows only, either as once, few or many, or as a class for expanded clones.

clone size	D gene	V gene	J gene	CDR3 DNA	CDR3 protein
few	TRBD1	TRBV7-2	TRBJ1-5	TGTGCCAGCAGCTTGTGGACAGGGGCTGTGATTCAGCCCCAGCATTTT	CASSLWTGAVIQPQHF
.	.	TRBV7-2	TRBJ1-1	TGTGCCAGCAGCTTAACCTTGAGGGGGGGCACTGAAGCTTTCTTT	CASSLTLRGGTEAFF
.	TRBD1	TRBV11-2	TRBJ1-2	TGTGCCAGCACCAGTAGGCTAACAGGGGGCCTAAACTATGGCTACACCTTC	CASTSRLTGGLNYGYTF
.	.	TRBV6-1	TRBJ1-5	TGTGCCAGCAACTCCCGCGGGGGCAATCAGCCCCAGCATTTT	CASNSRGGNQPQHF
once	TRBD1	TRBV19	TRBJ1-1	TGTGCCAGTAGTTCAGACAGGGCGAACACTGAAGCTTTCTTT	CASSSDRANTEAFF
.	.	TRBV7-7	TRBJ2-3	TGTGCCAGCAGCTTCGCTTACACAGATACGCAGTATTTT	CASSFAYTDTQYF
.	TRBD1	TRBV6-1	TRBJ1-5	TGTGCCAGCAGTGAAGCCCCCGGGGACAGGAGCAATCAGCCCCAGCATTTT	CASSEAPGDRSNQPQHF
.	.	TRBV12-3/TRBV12-4	TRBJ1-2	TGTGCCAGCAGTTTAGAACATATCTATGGCTACACCTTC	CASSLEHIYGYTF
.	.	TRBV9	TRBJ2-3	TGTGCCAGCAGCTCTGGGACGGTGGATACGCAGTATTTT	CASSSGTVDTQYF
few	.	TRBV12-3/TRBV12-4	TRBJ1-5	TGTGCCAGTCAGGGAACAGTTCAGCCCCAGCATTTT	CASQGTVQPQHF
.	.	TRBV6-1	TRBJ1-6	TGTGCCAGCAGTGAAACTCAAGGTTCACCCCTCCACTTT	CASSETQGSPLHF
.	.	TRBV14	TRBJ1-3	TGTGCCAGCAGCCAAAATCAAAGAGACACCATATATTTT	CASSQNQRDTIYF
.	.	TRBV20-1	TRBJ1-1	TGCAGTGCTAAGACGAACACTGAAGCTTTCTTT	CSAKTNTEAFF
few	TRBD1	TRBV27	TRBJ1-2	TGTGCCAGCACCCCGCTGGGACAGCCAAACTATGGCTACACCTTC	CASTPLGQPNYGYTF
.	TRBD1	TRBV19	TRBJ2-5	TGTGCCAGTAGTAGTACAGGGGGGGAGACCCAGTACTTC	CASSSTGGETQYF
.	.	TRBV6-5	TRBJ2-7	TGTGCCAGCAGTACCGGGGGCGAGCAGTACTTC	CASSTGGEQYF
.	.	TRBV29-1	TRBJ1-2	TGCAGCGTTGTGATGTCAGGCGACGTCTATGGCTACACCTTC	CSVVMSGDVYGYTF
.	.	TRBV19	TRBJ1-5	TGTGCCAGTAGTCTATCTTTTGACGGCAATCAGCCCCAGCATTTT	CASSLSFDGNQPQHF
once	TRBD1	TRBV18	TRBJ2-6	TGTGCCAGCTCCCCACAGGGGGCGACCTTCTCTGGGGCCAACGTCCTGACTTTC	CASSPQGATFSGANVLTF
.	.	TRBV2	TRBJ2-3	TGTGCCAGCAGCACCCGAGATACGCAGTATTTT	CASSTRDTQYF
.	TRBD1	TRBV6-5	TRBJ1-1	TGTGCCAGCAGTTACCGGACAGGGGGGTTGAACACTGAAGCTTTCTTT	CASSYRTGGLNTEAFF
.	.	TRBV2	TRBJ1-5	TGTGCCAGCAGTGAAGGAAATCAGCCCCAGCATTTT	CASSEGNQPQHF
.	.	TRBV27	TRBJ1-1	TGTGCCAGCAGTTCAGGGGCAGAGAACACTGAAGCTTTCTTT	CASSSGAENTEAFF
.	.	TRBV5-1	TRBJ2-7	TGCGCCAGCAGCTCCGCCGGGGGTTTAAGCTACGAGCAGTACTTC	CASSSAGGLSYEQYF
many	TRBD2	TRBV9	TRBJ2-1	TGTGCCAGCAGCGTAGGAACGGGGGGGACCAATGAGCAGTTCTTC	CASSVGTGGTNEQFF
.	.	TRBV19	TRBJ1-1	TGTGCCAGTACCATGCGGACAACCATGAACACTGAAGCTTTCTTT	CASTMRTTMNTEAFF
.	TRBD1	TRBV6-5	TRBJ2-1	TGTGCCATTTCAGGGGGCTCCTACAATGAGCAGTTCTTC	CAISGGSYNEQFF
.	.	TRBV28	TRBJ1-5	TGTGCCAGCAGTTTAAGGGGACAAGAACAGCCCCAGCATTTT	CASSLRGQEQPQHF
once	.	TRBV27	TRBJ1-1	TGTGCCAGCAAGCTGGCCCCGAACACTGAAGCTTTCTTT	CASKLAPNTEAFF
.	TRBD1	TRBV7-2	TRBJ1-2	TGTGCCAGCAGTACAGGGGCTTGGGGCGGCTACACCTTC	CASSTGAWGGYTF
.	TRBD2	TRBV18	TRBJ2-1	TGTGCCAGCTCACCACCGTCTAGCGGGGGGGCATATGAGCAGTTCTTC	CASSPPSSGGAYEQFF
.	.	TRBV5-5	TRBJ1-1	TGTGCCAGCAGCCCGGAGGGGGGCGGTGAAGCTTTCTTT	CASSPEGGGEAFF
.	TRBD1	TRBV24-1	TRBJ1-2	TGTGCCACGGGGACAGGGGGCAATGGCTACACCTTC	CATGTGGNGYTF